This T cell receptor (beta chain) came from a study of CD4 T cell repertoires in COVID-19. Study observations and caveats: In SARS-CoV and/or HKU1 spike cultures, between about 6 and 25% of SARS-CoV-2 clonotypes reappeared.

CDR3 length: 12 residues. Per germline, CDR1 SGDLS and CDR2 YYNGEE. V was pared by 9 bases and J by 4 bases, with 8 bases between. Assay: immunoSEQ multiplex PCR; the TCRdb copy retains only in-frame clones and omits some. The repertoire has about 75,000 clones, 83% of them found once; the top ten carry about 0.58%. Sequencing was done directly on freshly isolated, uncultured memory T cells. Points on this clone: Its antigen is undetermined.

The chain combines TRBV9 with TRBJ1-6, with D possibly TRBD1 on 5 matching bases. This sequence originates from a human donor who had COVID-19. The source was CD4+ T cells from peripheral blood, collected after recovery from COVID-19. CDR3 amino acids: CATGDYNSPLHF. CDR3 nucleotides: TGTGCCACGGGGGATTATAATTCACCCCTCCACTTT.